This TCR beta chain was identified in a study of long-term antiretroviral therapy in people with HIV. Study-wide results and limits: Adherence to ART, viral resistance and therapy changes lacked any data. Dominance of pre-ART expanded clones persisted, fluctuating and often declining after ART.

Comments on this clone: Antigen: not known.

With survey level as its setting, the immunoSEQ assay was v3.0. TCRdb keeps only in-frame clones here, not all; method: immunoSEQ multiplex PCR. The sample holds 35,000 to 45,000 clones; about 93% are singletons and the top ten take just over 3.5%. Every one of the donors gave at least one pre-ART PBMC sample and at least two post-ART PBMC samples. With V trimmed by 6 bases and J by 5 bases, 10 bases remained unmatched. CDR1 and CDR2 from the germline V gene are MNHNY and SVGAGI (reference sequence). The CDR3 spans 16 residues. The genes are TRBV6-6 and TRBJ2-3; TRBD2 agrees at 11 bases. The specimen was unsorted PBMCs, collected 4.1 years after starting antiretroviral therapy. The sequence derives from a woman between 50 and 59 years old with HIV. The DNA for the CDR3 is TGTGCCAGCAGACCCCTTAGCGGGGGGGCAGGAGATACGCAGTATTTT. The encoded protein is CASRPLSGGAGDTQYF.